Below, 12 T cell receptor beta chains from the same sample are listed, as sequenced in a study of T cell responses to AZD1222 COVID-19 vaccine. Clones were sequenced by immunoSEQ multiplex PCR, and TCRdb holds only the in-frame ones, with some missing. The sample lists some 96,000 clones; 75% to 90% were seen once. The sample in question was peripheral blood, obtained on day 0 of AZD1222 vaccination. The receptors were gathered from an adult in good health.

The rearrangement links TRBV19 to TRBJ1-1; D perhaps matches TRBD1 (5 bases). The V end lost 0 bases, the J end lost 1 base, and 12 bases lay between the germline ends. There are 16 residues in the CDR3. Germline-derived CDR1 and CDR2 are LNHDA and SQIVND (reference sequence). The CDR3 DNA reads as TGTGCCAGTAGTATAGATCTCCCAGGGAGGAACACTGAAGCTTTCTTT. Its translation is CASSIDLPGRNTEAFF.

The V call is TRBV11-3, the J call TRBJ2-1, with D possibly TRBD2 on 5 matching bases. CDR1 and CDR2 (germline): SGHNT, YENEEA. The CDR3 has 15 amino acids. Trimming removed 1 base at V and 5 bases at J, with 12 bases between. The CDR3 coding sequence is TGTGCCAGCAGCTTAGGGCGGGCCTCAAACAATGAGCAGTTCTTC. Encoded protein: CASSLGRASNNEQFF.

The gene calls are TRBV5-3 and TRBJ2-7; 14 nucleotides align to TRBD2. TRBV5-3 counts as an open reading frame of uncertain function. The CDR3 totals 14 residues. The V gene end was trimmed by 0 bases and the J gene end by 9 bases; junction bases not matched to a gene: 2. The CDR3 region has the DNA TGTGCCAGAAGCTTGGGACTAGCGGGAGGGGGGCAGTACTTC. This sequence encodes CARSLGLAGGGQYF.

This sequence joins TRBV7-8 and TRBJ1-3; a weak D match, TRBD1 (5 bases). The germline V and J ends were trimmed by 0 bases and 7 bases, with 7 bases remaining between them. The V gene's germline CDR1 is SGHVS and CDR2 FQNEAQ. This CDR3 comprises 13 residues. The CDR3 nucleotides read TGTGCCAGCAGCTTAGCGGGGCGGAACACCATATATTTT. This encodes CASSLAGRNTIYF.

The CDR3 region has the DNA TGTGCCACCAGTGCGGCTAGCGGGAGTGGTACAGATACGCAGTATTTT. Translating gives CATSAASGSGTDTQYF. The chain uses TRBV24-1 and TRBJ2-3, with 10 bases identical to TRBD2. Trimming at V came to 5 bases and at J to 3 bases, leaving 7 bases not matched to a gene. CDR3 length: 16 amino acids. Germline lookup yields CDR1 KGHDR and CDR2 SFDVKD.

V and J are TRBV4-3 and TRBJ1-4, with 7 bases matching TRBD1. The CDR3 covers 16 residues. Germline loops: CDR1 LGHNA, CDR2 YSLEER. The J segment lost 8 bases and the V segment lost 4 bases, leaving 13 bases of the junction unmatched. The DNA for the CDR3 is TGCGCCAGCAGCCGGGGCTCGGGACAGACGAGAGAAAAACTGTTTTTT. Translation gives CASSRGSGQTREKLFF.

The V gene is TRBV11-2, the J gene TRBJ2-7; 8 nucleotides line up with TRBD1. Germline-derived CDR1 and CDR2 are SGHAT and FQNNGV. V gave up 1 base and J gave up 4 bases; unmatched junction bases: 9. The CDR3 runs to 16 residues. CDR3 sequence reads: CASSLGRDRGLYEQYF. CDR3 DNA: TGTGCCAGCAGCTTAGGCCGCGACAGGGGTTTATACGAGCAGTACTTC.

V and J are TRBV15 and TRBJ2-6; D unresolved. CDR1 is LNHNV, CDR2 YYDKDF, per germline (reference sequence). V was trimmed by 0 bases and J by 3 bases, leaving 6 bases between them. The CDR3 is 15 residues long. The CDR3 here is CATSRDNNGANVLTF. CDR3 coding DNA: TGTGCCACCAGCAGAGATAACAATGGGGCCAACGTCCTGACTTTC. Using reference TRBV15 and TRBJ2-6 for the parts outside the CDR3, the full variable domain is DAMVIQNPRYQVTQFGKPVTLSCSQTLNHNVMYWYQQKSSQAPKLLFHYYDKDFNNEADTPDNFQSRRPNTSFCFLDIRSPGLGDTAMYLCATSRDNNGANVLTFGAGSRLTVL.

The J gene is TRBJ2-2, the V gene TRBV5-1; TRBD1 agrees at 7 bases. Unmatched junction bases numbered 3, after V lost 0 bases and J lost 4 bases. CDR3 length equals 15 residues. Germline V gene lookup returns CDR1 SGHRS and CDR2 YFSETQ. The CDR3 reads CASSLEGAGTGELFF. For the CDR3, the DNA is TGCGCCAGCAGCTTGGAGGGGGCAGGCACCGGGGAGCTGTTTTTT.

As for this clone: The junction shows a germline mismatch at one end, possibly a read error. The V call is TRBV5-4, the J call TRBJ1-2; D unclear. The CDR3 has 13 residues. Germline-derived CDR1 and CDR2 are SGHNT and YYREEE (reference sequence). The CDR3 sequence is CASSLYQLYGHTF. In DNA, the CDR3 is TGTGCCAGCAGCTTGTACCAGCTCTATGGCCACACCTTC.

The CDR3 loop reads CASSPPGTVTDTQYF. CDR3 in DNA: TGTGCCAGCAGCCCCCCCGGGACAGTCACAGATACGCAGTATTTT. The rearrangement links TRBV11-1 to TRBJ2-3, with 7 bases that match TRBD1. The trim removed 5 bases at V and 2 bases at J, leaving 7 bases unmatched. The germline gives CDR1 SGHAT, CDR2 FQDESV (reference sequence). This CDR3 spans 15 amino acids. Full variable domain (rest looked up from reference TRBV11-1 and TRBJ2-3): EAEVAQSPRYKITEKSQAVAFWCDPISGHATLYWYRQILGQGPELLVQFQDESVVDDSQLPKDRFSAERLKGVDSTLKIQPAELGDSAMYLCASSPPGTVTDTQYFGPGTRLTVL.

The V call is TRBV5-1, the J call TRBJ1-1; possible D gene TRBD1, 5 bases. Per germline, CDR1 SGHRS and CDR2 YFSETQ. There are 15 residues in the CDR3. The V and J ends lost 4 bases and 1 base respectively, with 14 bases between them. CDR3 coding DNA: TGCGCCAGCAGCCTTAGACAGAACACGAACACTGAAGCTTTCTTT. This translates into CASSLRQNTNTEAFF.